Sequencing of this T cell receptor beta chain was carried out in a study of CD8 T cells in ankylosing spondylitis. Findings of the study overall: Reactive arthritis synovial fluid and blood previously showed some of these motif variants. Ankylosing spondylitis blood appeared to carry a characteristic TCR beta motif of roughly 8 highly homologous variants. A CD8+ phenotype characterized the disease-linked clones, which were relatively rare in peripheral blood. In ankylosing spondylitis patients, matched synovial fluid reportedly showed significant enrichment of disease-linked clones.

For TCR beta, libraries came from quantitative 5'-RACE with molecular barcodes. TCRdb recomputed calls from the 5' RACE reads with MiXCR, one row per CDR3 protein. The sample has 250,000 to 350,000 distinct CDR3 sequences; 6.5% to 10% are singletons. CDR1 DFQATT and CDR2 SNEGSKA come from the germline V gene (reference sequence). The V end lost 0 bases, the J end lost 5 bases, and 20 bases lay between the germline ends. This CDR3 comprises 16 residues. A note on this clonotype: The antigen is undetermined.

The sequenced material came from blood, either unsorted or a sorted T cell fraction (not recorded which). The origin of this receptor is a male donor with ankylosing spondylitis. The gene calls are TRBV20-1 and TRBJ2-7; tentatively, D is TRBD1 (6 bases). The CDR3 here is CSARDLGRGIFDEQYF. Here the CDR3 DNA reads TGCAGTGCTAGAGATCTGGGAAGGGGGATTTTCGACGAGCAGTACTTC.